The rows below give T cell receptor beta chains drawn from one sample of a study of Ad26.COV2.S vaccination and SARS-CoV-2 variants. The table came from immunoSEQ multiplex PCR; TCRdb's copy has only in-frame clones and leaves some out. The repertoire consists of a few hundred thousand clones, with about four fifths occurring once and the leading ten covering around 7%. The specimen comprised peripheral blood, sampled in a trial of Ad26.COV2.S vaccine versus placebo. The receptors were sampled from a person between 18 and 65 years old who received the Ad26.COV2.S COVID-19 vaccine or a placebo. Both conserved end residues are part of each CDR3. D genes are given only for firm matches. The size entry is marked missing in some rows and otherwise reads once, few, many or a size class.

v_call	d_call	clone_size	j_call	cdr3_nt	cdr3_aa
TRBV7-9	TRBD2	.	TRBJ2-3	TGTGCCAGCAGCTTTGTGGGACTAGCTCGCACAGATACGCAGTATTTT	CASSFVGLARTDTQYF
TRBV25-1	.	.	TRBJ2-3	TGTGCCAGCTTCGAAAGGGAGCCGGGAACAGATACGCAGTATTTT	CASFEREPGTDTQYF
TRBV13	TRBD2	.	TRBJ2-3	TGTGCCAGCAGCTTTCGGCTAGCGGGGGTCATTTTTCCAGATACGCAGTATTTT	CASSFRLAGVIFPDTQYF
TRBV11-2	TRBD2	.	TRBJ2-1	TGTGCCAGCAGCCGGGGACTAGCGGGATTTAATGAGCAGTTCTTC	CASSRGLAGFNEQFF
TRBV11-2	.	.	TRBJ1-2	TGTGCCAGCAGCCGTCTCCGGGACATAGACTATGGCTACACCTTC	CASSRLRDIDYGYTF
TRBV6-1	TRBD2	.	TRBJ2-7	TGTGCCAGCAGTGGCGCCAACGGGACTACCGGATTCGAGCAGTACTTC	CASSGANGTTGFEQYF
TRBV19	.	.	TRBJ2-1	TGTGCCAGCGGGGGGCTCTCCTACAATGAGCAGTTCTTC	CASGGLSYNEQFF
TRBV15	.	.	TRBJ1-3	TGTGCCACCAGCAGCCCCGACCAGGATACGTTTGGAAACACCATATATTTT	CATSSPDQDTFGNTIYF
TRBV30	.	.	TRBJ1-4	TGTGCCTGGAGTCCCCGCAATGAAAAACTGTTTTTT	CAWSPRNEKLFF
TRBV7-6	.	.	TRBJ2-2	TGTGCCAGCAGCTTAGGGAGAACCGGGGAGCTGTTTTTT	CASSLGRTGELFF
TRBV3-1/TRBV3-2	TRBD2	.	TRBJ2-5	TGTGCCAGCAGCACTCGGACTAGCGGGGGAGAGACCCAGTACTTC	CASSTRTSGGETQYF
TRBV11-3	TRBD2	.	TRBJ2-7	TGTGCCAGCAGCTTAGTTGGAACTAGCGGGAGCGAGCAGTACTTC	CASSLVGTSGSEQYF
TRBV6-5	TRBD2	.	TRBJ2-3	TGTGCCAGCTCCCCATTACTAGCGGGGGGGGATACGCAGTATTTT	CASSPLLAGGDTQYF
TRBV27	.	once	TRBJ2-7	TGTGCCAGCAGTCCGCGGACCATCAGCCAAGCCGACGAGCAGTACTTC	CASSPRTISQADEQYF
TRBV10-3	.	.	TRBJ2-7	TGTGCCATCGGCACGGACTACGAGCAGTACTTC	CAIGTDYEQYF
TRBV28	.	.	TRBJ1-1	TGTGCCAGCAGTTTTTCTAGAGGGGTGGGCACTGAAGCTTTCTTT	CASSFSRGVGTEAFF
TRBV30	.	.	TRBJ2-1	TGTGCCTGGAGTGTACCCGCCCCGAGCTATAACAATGAGCAGTTCTTC	CAWSVPAPSYNNEQFF
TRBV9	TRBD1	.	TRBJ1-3	TGTGCCAGCAGCGCCCATCGACAGGGTCTCTCTGGAAACACCATATATTTT	CASSAHRQGLSGNTIYF
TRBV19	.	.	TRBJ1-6	TGTGCCAGTAGCCTGGACGGTGGTGGTAGTTCACCCCTCCACTTT	CASSLDGGGSSPLHF
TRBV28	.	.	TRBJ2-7	TGTGCCAGCAGTTTGGGTCTCAGGGGCAACGAGCAGTACTTC	CASSLGLRGNEQYF
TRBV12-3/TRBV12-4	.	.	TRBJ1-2	TGTGCCAGCAGTTCTCGGACAGACGGCGGCTACACCTTC	CASSSRTDGGYTF
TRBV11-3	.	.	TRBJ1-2	TGTGCCAGCAGCCCATGGGGCGGTGGCTACACCTTC	CASSPWGGGYTF
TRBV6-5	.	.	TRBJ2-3	TGTGCCAGCAAAGTCCCTGGCGCAGATACGCAGTATTTT	CASKVPGADTQYF
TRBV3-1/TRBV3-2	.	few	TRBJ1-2	TGTGCCAGCAGCCGACAAGGCTGGGGCTACACCTTC	CASSRQGWGYTF
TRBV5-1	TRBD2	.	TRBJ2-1	TGCGCCAGCAGCGTGACTAGCGGGGGCAATGAGCAGTTCTTC	CASSVTSGGNEQFF
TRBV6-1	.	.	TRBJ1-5	TGTGCCAGCAGTGAAGTGCTGCGGGGTGATCAGCCCCAGCATTTT	CASSEVLRGDQPQHF
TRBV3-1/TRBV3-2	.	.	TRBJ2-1	TGTGCCAGCAGCCAAGAGTTGTTTGGGGGGAGCGGACTTCGGGATGAGCAGTTCTTC	CASSQELFGGSGLRDEQFF
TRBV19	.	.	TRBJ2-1	TGTGCCAGTAGTACGGGACCGCCTCACAATGAGCAGTTCTTC	CASSTGPPHNEQFF
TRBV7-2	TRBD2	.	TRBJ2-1	TGTGCCAGCAGCTTAGGAGGAGCGGGGGGGAGCTCCTACAATGAGCAGTTCTTC	CASSLGGAGGSSYNEQFF
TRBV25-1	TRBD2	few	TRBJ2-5	TGTGCCTCCCAGGGGGGGGAGGGGTTAGCGGGAGACGAGACCCAGTACTTC	CASQGGEGLAGDETQYF
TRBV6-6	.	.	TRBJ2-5	TGTGCCAGCAGTTTAGGAGGGCGAGTGGAGACCCAGTACTTC	CASSLGGRVETQYF
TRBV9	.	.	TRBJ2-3	TGTGCCAGCAGCGCCTGGGACGGCAATACGCAGTATTTT	CASSAWDGNTQYF
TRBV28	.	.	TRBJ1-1	TGTGCCAGCAGTTTATGGGGAACCACTGAAGCTTTCTTT	CASSLWGTTEAFF
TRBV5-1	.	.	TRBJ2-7	TGCGCCAGCAGCGGGGACGGATCCTACGAGCAGTACTTC	CASSGDGSYEQYF
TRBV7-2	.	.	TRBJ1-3	TGTGCCAGCAGCTTAATTCAAGCCGGGTCTGGAAACACCATATATTTT	CASSLIQAGSGNTIYF
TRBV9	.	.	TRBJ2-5	TGTGCCAGCAGCGCAAGGACGAACCAAGAGACCCAGTACTTC	CASSARTNQETQYF
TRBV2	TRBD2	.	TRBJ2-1	TGTGCCAGCAGTCGAAGACTAGCGGGAGGGCCATACAATGAGCAGTTCTTC	CASSRRLAGGPYNEQFF
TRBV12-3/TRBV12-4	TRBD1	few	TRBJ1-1	TGTGCCAGCATTCTGGACAGGGGGAAAGAAGCTTTCTTT	CASILDRGKEAFF
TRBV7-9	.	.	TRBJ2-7	TGTGCCAGCAGCTTAGTTCTAGGCTACGAGCAGTACTTC	CASSLVLGYEQYF
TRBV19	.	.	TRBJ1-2	TGTGCCAGTAGTATAGAACAGGGAGCTTTACCAGCACTTGGCTACACCTTC	CASSIEQGALPALGYTF
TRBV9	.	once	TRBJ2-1	TGTGCCAGCAGCGGAAAACCCCCTCACCGCGGGCTTTACAATGAGCAGTTCTTC	CASSGKPPHRGLYNEQFF
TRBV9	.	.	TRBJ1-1	TGTGCCAGCAGCCCACCGGGGGGTCGGAACACTGAAGCTTTCTTT	CASSPPGGRNTEAFF
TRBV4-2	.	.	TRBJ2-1	TGTGCCAGCAGTCTCGGAGGGGGTGCCCGCTACAATGAGCAGTTCTTC	CASSLGGGARYNEQFF
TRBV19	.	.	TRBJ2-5	TGTGCCAGTAGTATGGGTACCCTCCAAGAGACCCAGTACTTC	CASSMGTLQETQYF
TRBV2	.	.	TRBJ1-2	TGTGCCAGCACTCCGGGGGCAGGGAACTATGGCTACACCTTC	CASTPGAGNYGYTF
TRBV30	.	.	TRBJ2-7	TGTGCCTGGAGTGTAGACATCGCCTACGAGCAGTACTTC	CAWSVDIAYEQYF
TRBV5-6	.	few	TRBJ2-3	TGTGCCAGCAGCTTGGCGGACATTGTAGATACGCAGTATTTT	CASSLADIVDTQYF
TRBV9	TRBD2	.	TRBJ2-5	TGTGCCAGCAGCCCTAGGAGCGGGGGGGCAGTTGAGACCCAGTACTTC	CASSPRSGGAVETQYF
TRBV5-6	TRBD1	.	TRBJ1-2	TGTGCCAGCAGCGATTTCCGGGACAGGGCTAACTATGGCTACACCTTC	CASSDFRDRANYGYTF
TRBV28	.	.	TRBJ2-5	TGTGCCAGCAGCAGGGGCGGTGAGGAGACCCAGTACTTC	CASSRGGEETQYF